This TCR beta chain was sequenced in a study of OX40 agonist ivuxolimab in advanced cancers. From germline, CDR1 is ENHRY and CDR2 SYGVKD. Trimming cost V 3 bases and J 7 bases, with 10 bases left between them. CDR3 length equals 13 residues. The method was immunoSEQ multiplex PCR; TCRdb's version includes in-frame clones alone and lacks a portion of them. The sample has approximately 10,000 clones; about 85% are singletons. The sample in question was CD4+ or CD8+ T cells sorted from blood, obtained in a trial of the OX40 agonist ivuxolimab. The chain employs TRBV10-3 and TRBJ1-5; D gene unclear. This clonotype originated in an adult with an advanced solid tumor such as melanoma, head and neck, liver or kidney cancer. CDR3 bases: TGTGCCATCAGTGATCCCCTGGGGCAGCCCCAGCATTTT. Translated, it gives CAISDPLGQPQHF.